Below, one TCR beta chain is given with its context. This specimen belongs to a study of blood T cell repertoires in COVID-19. Across the study: The analysed material was cDNA or gDNA that came from T cells, B-cell-depleted T cells, or PBMCs.

The CDR3 consists of 16 residues. V was clipped by 6 bases and J by 4 bases, with 18 bases between them. CDR1 LNHDA and CDR2 SQIVND come from the germline V gene (reference sequence). In the study's own analysis: Using reference gene primer amplification, nucleated cell counts were estimated. The assay was immunoSEQ multiplex PCR, and TCRdb's table has in-frame clones only and misses some. V and J calls and clone size are given by that table; D and trimming were obtained from the DNA. This table has approximately 99,000 clones, around four fifths appearing once. This clonotype was obtained from a woman aged 70-85 years with acute or convalescent COVID-19. The chain has TRBV19 and TRBJ2-2, with D perhaps TRBD1 (6 bases). The sequencing input was peripheral blood. The CDR3 protein is CASRLGQGTSTGELFF. Here the CDR3 DNA reads TGTGCCAGTAGATTGGGTCAGGGGACCAGCACCGGGGAGCTGTTTTTT.